This T cell receptor (beta chain) was recovered during a study of T cells after yellow fever vaccination. At the level of the study: Those fractions that held only low numbers of cells were prepared using the SMART-Seq v4 Ultra Low Input RNA kit. General study findings and limits: Most clones from primary vaccination resurfaced after the booster (around 95% CD4, 70% to 90% CD8).

Germline assignment: CDR1 SEHNR and CDR2 FQNEAQ (reference sequence). This CDR3 has 12 residues. V lost 1 base, J lost 2 bases, and 3 bases lay in between. In making TCR cDNA, 5'RACE template switching added a universal primer site and UMIs to it. In TCRdb, the 5' RACE reads were re-called with MiXCR into one record per CDR3 protein. The table records roughly 32,000 distinct CDR3 sequences, approximately 4.7% of them present only once. This clonotype was detected ten times or more. Its antigen is unknown. This sequence was found in a man aged 25 to 45 who received the YFV17D yellow fever vaccine. The chain employs TRBV7-9 and TRBJ2-7; D unclear. Sequenced here: CD8+ T cells sorted from PBMCs, sampled 5 days after the yellow fever booster vaccination. In DNA, the CDR3 is TGTGCCAGCAGCTTAGGGGCCTACGAGCAGTACTTC. Amino acid sequence: CASSLGAYEQYF.